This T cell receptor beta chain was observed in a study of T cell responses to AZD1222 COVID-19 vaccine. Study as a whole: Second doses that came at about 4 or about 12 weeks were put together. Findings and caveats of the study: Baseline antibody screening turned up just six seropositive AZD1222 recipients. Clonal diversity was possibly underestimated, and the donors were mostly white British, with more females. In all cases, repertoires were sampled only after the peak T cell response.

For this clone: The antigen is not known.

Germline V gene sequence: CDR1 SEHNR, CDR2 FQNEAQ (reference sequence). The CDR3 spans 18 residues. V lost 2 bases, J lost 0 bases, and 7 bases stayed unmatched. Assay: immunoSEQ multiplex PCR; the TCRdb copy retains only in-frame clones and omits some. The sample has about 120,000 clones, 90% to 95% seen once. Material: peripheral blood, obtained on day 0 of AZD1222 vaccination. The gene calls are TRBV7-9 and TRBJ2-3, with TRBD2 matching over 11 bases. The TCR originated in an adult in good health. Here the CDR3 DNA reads TGTGCCAGCAGCTTACCCCCTCGACTAGCGGGGAGCACAGATACGCAGTATTTT. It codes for CASSLPPRLAGSTDTQYF. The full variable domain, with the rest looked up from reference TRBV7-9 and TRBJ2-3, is DTGVSQNPRHKITKRGQNVTFRCDPISEHNRLYWYRQTLGQGPEFLTYFQNEAQLEKSRLLSDRFSAERPKGSFSTLEIQRTEQGDSAMYLCASSLPPRLAGSTDTQYFGPGTRLTVL.